This section outlines one T cell receptor beta chain sequence together with its context. Its antigen is as yet unknown. This specimen belongs to a study of T-cell memory formation after mild COVID-19. Overall study: In these data, TCR clusters were largely donor specific. The study, taken as a whole, reports: Second-wave clones peaking on day 37 lacked confirmed SARS-CoV-2 specificity.

Amplification by 5'RACE using constant-segment primers produced TCR alpha and TCR beta cDNA libraries that carried sample barcodes and UMIs. TCRdb called the 5' RACE reads again in MiXCR, with one record for every CDR3 protein. The sample consists of approximately 300,000 distinct CDR3 sequences, 15% to 20% of them appearing once. The CDR3 loop spans 13 amino acids. Trimming left V 4 bases short and J 7 bases short, with 14 bases between. Per the germline V gene, CDR1 is SGHDN and CDR2 is FVKESK. The genes are TRBV14 and TRBJ2-7; D gene uncertain. The source of this sequence is a man between 18 and 35 years old who had mild COVID-19 (a few samples of this study predate the infection). Cell type and time point are not known. Specimen: PBMCs or a T cell subset sorted from them (not recorded which). As DNA, the CDR3 is TGTGCCAGCAGCCCCGGGCAGGTCGGGGAGCAGTACGTC. Amino acid sequence: CASSPGQVGEQYV.